This T cell receptor (beta chain) is drawn from a study of T cell changes during pregnancy in multiple sclerosis (dated by TCRdb to between 2018 and 2021). Looking at the study overall: In women with multiple sclerosis, the researchers looked at how the T cell repertoire shifted as pregnancy progressed.

The library was generated by the immunoSEQ multiplex PCR assay. TCRdb re-hosts the immuneACCESS table, in-frame sequences only. Its copies lack some clones; in the studies checked, an unresolved V gene accounts for under half of them, and the cause for the rest is not known. The table for this sample lists tens of thousands of clones; about 90% of them were counted only once. The top ten clonotypes cover 0.2% of the sample. As for this clone: Its antigen has not been determined. No much larger clone is present one base from it, and per-base qualities are unavailable.

Sample: CD4+ T cells from peripheral blood mononuclear cells, taken in the second trimester of pregnancy. The clonotype comes from a female donor with multiple sclerosis, enrolled in a pregnancy study.

The DNA is as follows: TGTGCCAGCAGCTTGGGACTCCCACCCACTAACTATGGCTACACCTTC. This codes for CASSLGLPPTNYGYTF. The chain is made from TRBV7-2 and TRBJ1-2; the D region possibly corresponds to TRBD1 (5 bases align). Via the germline V gene, CDR1 is SGHTA and CDR2 FQGNSA. The CDR3 numbers 16 residues from cysteine through phenylalanine. Only the CDR3 DNA stays, 48 bases, in frame from base 1. Trimming removed 3 bases from V and 0 bases from J, leaving 14 bases between the germline ends. The variable domain in full, with residues beyond the CDR3 obtained from the reference TRBV7-2 and TRBJ1-2 genes, is GAGVSQSPSNKVTEKGKDVELRCDPISGHTALYWYRQSLGQGLEFLIYFQGNSAPDKSGLPSDRFSAERTGGSVSTLTIQRTQQEDSAVYLCASSLGLPPTNYGYTFGSGTRLTVV.